The sequence of this TCR beta chain was determined in a study of cytomegalovirus exposure and HLA in healthy donors. Study results and caveats: Immune exposure was documented only through CMV serostatus. For TCR beta chains, V- and J-gene trimming was later linked to a missense DCLRE1C variant. In vitro assays verified that a few CMV-associated chains recognized CMV antigens specifically.

The length of the CDR3 is 15 residues. V was cut by 0 bases and J by 5 bases, with 11 bases left in between. The germline CDR1 and CDR2 sequences are SGHRS and YFSETQ. PCR used 60 Vbeta primers and 13 Jbeta primers. Source study methods: There were 70 million to 95 million unique TCR beta chains by a later count, and about 11 million of them were shared. Profiling relied on immunoSEQ multiplex PCR, and the TCRdb table lists in-frame clones only, not all of them. From that table come the V and J calls and clone size; the DNA was used to work out D and trimming. The sample includes some 210,000 clones, over 80% seen only once; the top ten take roughly 10%. As regards this clone: Its antigen is undetermined.

This clonotype was obtained from a woman in her 50s in good health and CMV-seropositive. V usage is TRBV5-1 and J usage is TRBJ1-4, with D uncertain. The specimen was PBMCs. The CDR3 protein is CASSLGSLSNEKLFF. DNA of the CDR3: TGCGCCAGCAGCTTGGGGTCCCTATCGAATGAAAAACTGTTTTTT.